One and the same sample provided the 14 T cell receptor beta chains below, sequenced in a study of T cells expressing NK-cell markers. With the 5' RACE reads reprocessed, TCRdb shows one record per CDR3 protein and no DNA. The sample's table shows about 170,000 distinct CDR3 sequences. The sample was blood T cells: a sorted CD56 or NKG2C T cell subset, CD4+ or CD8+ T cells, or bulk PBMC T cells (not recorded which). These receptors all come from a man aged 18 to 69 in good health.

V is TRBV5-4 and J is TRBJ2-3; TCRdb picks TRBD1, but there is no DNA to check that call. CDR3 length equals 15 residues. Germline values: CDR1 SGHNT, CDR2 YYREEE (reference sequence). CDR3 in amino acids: CASTTWGGSTDTQYF.

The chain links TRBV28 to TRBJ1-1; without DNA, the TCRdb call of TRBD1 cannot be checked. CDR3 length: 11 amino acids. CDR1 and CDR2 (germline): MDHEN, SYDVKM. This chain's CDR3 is CASIEGTEAFF.

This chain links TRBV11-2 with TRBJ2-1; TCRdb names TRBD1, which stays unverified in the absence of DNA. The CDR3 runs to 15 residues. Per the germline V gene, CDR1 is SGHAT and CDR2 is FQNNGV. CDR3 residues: CASSLVGGGGNEQFF.

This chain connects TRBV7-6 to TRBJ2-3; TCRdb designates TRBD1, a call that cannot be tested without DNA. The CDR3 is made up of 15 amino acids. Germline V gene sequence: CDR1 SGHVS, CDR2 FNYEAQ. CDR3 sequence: CASSPHLQGADTQYF.

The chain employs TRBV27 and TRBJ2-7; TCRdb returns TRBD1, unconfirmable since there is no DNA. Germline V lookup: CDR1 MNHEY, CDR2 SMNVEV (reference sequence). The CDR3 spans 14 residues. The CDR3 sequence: CASRRRGDVDEQYF.

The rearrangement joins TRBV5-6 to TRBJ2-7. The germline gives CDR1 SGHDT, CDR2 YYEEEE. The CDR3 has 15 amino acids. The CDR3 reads CASSFEPGPYSEQYF.

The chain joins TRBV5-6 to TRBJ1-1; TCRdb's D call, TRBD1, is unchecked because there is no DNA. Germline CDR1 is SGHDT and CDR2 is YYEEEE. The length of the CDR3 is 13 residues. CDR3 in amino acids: CASINRVGTEAFF. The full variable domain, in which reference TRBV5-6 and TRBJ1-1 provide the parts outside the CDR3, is DAGVTQSPTHLIKTRGQQVTLRCSPKSGHDTVSWYQQALGQGPQFIFQYYEEEERQRGNFPDRFSGHQFPNYSSELNVNALLLGDSALYLCASINRVGTEAFFGQGTRLTVV.

The CDR3 loop reads CASSSIVAGGSDTQYF. This rearrangement joins TRBV27 to TRBJ2-3; TCRdb lists TRBD1, though no DNA is available to test this call. The CDR3 is 16 residues long. The V gene's germline CDR1 is MNHEY and CDR2 SMNVEV (reference sequence).

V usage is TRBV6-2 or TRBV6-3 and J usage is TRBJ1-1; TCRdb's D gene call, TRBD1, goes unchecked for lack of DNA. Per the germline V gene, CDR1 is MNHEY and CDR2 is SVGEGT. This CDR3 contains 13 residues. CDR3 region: CASSYWGGAEAFF.

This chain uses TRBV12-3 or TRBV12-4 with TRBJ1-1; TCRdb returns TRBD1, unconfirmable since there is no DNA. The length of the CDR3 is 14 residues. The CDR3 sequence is CASSFAGGPTEAFF.

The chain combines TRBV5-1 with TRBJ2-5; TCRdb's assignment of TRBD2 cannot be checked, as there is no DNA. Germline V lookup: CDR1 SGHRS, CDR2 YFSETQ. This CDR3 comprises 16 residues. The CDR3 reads CASSLAPSEIQETQYF.

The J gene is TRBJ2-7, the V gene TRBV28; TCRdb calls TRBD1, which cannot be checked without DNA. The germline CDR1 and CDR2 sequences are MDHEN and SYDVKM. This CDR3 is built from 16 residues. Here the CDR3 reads CASSTPGTGSLGEQYF.

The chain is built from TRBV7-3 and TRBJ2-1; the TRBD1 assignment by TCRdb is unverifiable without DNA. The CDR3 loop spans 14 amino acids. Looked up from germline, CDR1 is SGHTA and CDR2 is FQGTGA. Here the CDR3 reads CASSFDQGWNEQFF. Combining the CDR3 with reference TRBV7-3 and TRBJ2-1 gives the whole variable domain GAGVSQTPSNKVTEKGKYVELRCDPISGHTALYWYRQSLGQGPEFLIYFQGTGAADDSGLPNDRFFAVRPEGSVSTLKIQRTERGDSAVYLCASSFDQGWNEQFFGPGTRLTVL.

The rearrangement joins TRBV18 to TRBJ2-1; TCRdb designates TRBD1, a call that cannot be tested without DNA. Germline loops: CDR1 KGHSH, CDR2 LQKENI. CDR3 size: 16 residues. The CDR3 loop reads CASSPGQGVEWNEQFF.